The 21 T cell receptor beta chains listed next were all sequenced from one sample in a study of breast tumors, draining lymph nodes, adjacent tissues. Axillary draining lymph nodes of breast cancer patients supplied the node samples. TCRdb processed the multiplex PCR reads anew with MiXCR; each CDR3 protein has one entry. The sample records about 180,000 distinct CDR3 sequences, 30% to 35% being singletons. The sequenced sample was axillary lymph node tissue. Source of these receptors: a female donor with breast cancer. Some clones in this sample may be carry-over from other donors' samples.

This clonotype was seen repeatedly, ten times or more. V gene TRBV20-1 combines with J gene TRBJ2-5, with 13 bases matching TRBD2. The germline gives CDR1 DFQATT, CDR2 SNEGSKA (reference sequence). The CDR3 is made up of 16 amino acids. V shed 1 base, J shed 6 bases, and the junction held 8 bases outside the gene matches. CDR3 region: CSARATSGRELKTQYF. The CDR3 DNA follows: TGCAGTGCTAGAGCTACTAGCGGGAGGGAGTTAAAGACCCAGTACTTC.

This clonotype showed up just a few times. This chain links TRBV3-1 with TRBJ2-3; a possible D gene is TRBD2 (7 bases). Looked up from germline, CDR1 is LGHDT and CDR2 is YNNKEL (reference sequence). V gave up 2 bases and J gave up 3 bases, with 15 bases separating them. This CDR3 comprises 16 residues. The CDR3 DNA follows: TGTGCCAGCAGCCAAAGGGGGAGGGCTAATACAGATACGCAGTATTTT. Translation: CASSQRGRANTDTQYF.

This clonotype was observed many times. The chain uses TRBV19 and TRBJ2-2, with D perhaps TRBD2 (6 bases). Per the germline V gene, CDR1 is LNHDA and CDR2 is SQIVND (reference sequence). The CDR3 loop spans 21 amino acids. With 6 bases removed from V and 6 bases from J, the gap between germline ends came to 35 bases. Written as DNA, the CDR3 is TGTGCCAGTAGATCTACCCGGCGGGACGGACCCGGAGCGAGGGCGGCCGGGGAGCTGTTTTTT. Protein sequence: CASRSTRRDGPGARAAGELFF. Based on the CDR3 plus reference TRBV19 and TRBJ2-2, the full variable domain is DGGITQSPKYLFRKEGQNVTLSCEQNLNHDAMYWYRQDPGQGLRLIYYSQIVNDFQKGDIAEGYSVSREKKESFPLTVTSAQKNPTAFYLCASRSTRRDGPGARAAGELFFGEGSRLTVL.

This clonotype was seen at least ten times. The gene calls are TRBV7-9 and TRBJ1-5; 8 nucleotides line up with TRBD1. J was trimmed by 4 bases and V by 3 bases; bases with no gene match: 11. The CDR3 extends over 17 amino acids. Germline V gives CDR1 SEHNR, CDR2 FQNEAQ (reference sequence). The CDR3 reads CASSFFSTGDGNQPQHF. The CDR3 DNA is TGTGCCAGCAGCTTTTTTTCGACAGGGGATGGTAATCAGCCCCAGCATTTT.

This clonotype showed up just once. Germline is not matched at one junction end, which may reflect a read error. The V gene is TRBV28, the J gene TRBJ1-4; possible D gene TRBD1, 6 bases. This CDR3 comprises 14 residues. Germline V gives CDR1 MDHEN, CDR2 SYDVKM. CDR3 region: CASSLSQGGERLFF. The DNA for the CDR3 is TGTGCCAGCAGTCTTTCACAGGGTGGGGAAAGACTGTTTTTT.

A note on this clonotype: Just one base apart from a much larger clone, this may be a read error. This chain joins TRBV20-1 and TRBJ2-5, with D hard to call. V was cut by 2 bases and J by 5 bases, with 18 bases left in between. The length of the CDR3 is 15 residues. CDR1 is DFQATT and CDR2 is SNEGSKA in the germline V gene (reference sequence). The CDR3 reads CSARPLLVSAETQYF. The CDR3 nucleotides read TGCAGTGCTAGACCCCTATTGGTATCGGCTGAGACCCAGTACTTC.

This clonotype occurred a few times. The rearrangement links TRBV11-3 to TRBJ1-1; D is uncertain. The CDR3 extends over 14 amino acids. The V end was cut by 5 bases, the J end by 7 bases, with 17 bases between. Germline-derived CDR1 and CDR2 are SGHNT and YENEEA. This CDR3 is CASSRTRKTFEAFF. Written as DNA, the CDR3 is TGTGCCAGCAGCCGAACTCGGAAGACCTTTGAAGCTTTCTTT.

In its sample, this clonotype ranks as medium-sized. The chain uses TRBV7-2 and TRBJ1-2, with TRBD1 matching 7 bases. Germline trimming cut 5 bases from V and 6 bases from J; bases unmatched to any gene: 9. CDR3 length: 14 amino acids. Germline CDR1 and CDR2: SGHTA and FQGNSA. The CDR3 DNA reads TGTGCCAGCAGCCCAGGGCCACAGGGGCATGGCTACACCTTC. This sequence encodes CASSPGPQGHGYTF. Together with reference TRBV7-2 and TRBJ1-2, the CDR3 gives the full variable domain: GAGVSQSPSNKVTEKGKDVELRCDPISGHTALYWYRQSLGQGLEFLIYFQGNSAPDKSGLPSDRFSAERTGGSVSTLTIQRTQQEDSAVYLCASSPGPQGHGYTFGSGTRLTVV.

As to this clonotype: A read error may be the cause here, since a much bigger clone is one base away. This chain uses TRBV20-1 with TRBJ2-7; TRBD2 agrees at 11 bases. Germline V gene lookup returns CDR1 DFQATT and CDR2 SNEGSKA (reference sequence). This CDR3 is 18 amino acids long. Trimming at V came to 1 base and at J to 0 bases, leaving 11 bases not matched to a gene. The CDR3 DNA reads as TGCAGTGCTAGAGTGCCGGGACTAGCGGCGTTCCACTCCTACGAGCAGTACTTC. Its protein product is CSARVPGLAAFHSYEQYF.

This clonotype has at least ten counts. V gene TRBV20-1 combines with J gene TRBJ2-1; the D is unclear. Germline CDR1 and CDR2: DFQATT and SNEGSKA (reference sequence). The V end was cut by 1 base, the J end by 2 bases, with 15 bases between. This CDR3 spans 16 amino acids. CDR3 loop: CSARVSRGGTYNEQFF. The CDR3 DNA follows: TGCAGTGCTAGAGTATCCCGTGGCGGAACCTACAATGAGCAGTTCTTC.

Comments on this clonotype: This clone may be a read error of a much larger clone one base away. This sequence joins TRBV20-1 and TRBJ2-7, with D tentatively TRBD2 (6 bases). The germline gives CDR1 DFQATT, CDR2 SNEGSKA (reference sequence). CDR3 size: 12 residues. This CDR3 reads CGARLELPEQYF. The CDR3 nucleotides read TGCGGTGCGAGACTAGAACTCCCCGAGCAGTACTTC.

Concerning this clonotype: Without the conserved terminal phenylalanine or tryptophan, this CDR3 likely stems from a read error. The DNA is left out, because the CDR3 cannot be placed on it with certainty; the CDR3 is given as TCRdb lists it. The chain couples TRBV20-1 to TRBJ2-7. Counting both end residues, the CDR3 totals 9 amino acids. Germline lookup yields CDR1 DFQATT and CDR2 SNEGSKA (reference sequence). The CDR3 sequence: CSARDRRLD.

This clonotype appeared many times. This chain links TRBV6-6 with TRBJ2-7; D gene uncertain. The CDR3 has 12 amino acids. V lost 2 bases and J 3 bases, leaving 5 bases between the germline ends. Germline CDR1 is MNHNY and CDR2 is SVGAGI (reference sequence). Here the CDR3 DNA reads TGTGCCAGCAGTTACGGGAACTACGAGCAGTACTTC. This gives the protein CASSYGNYEQYF.

The chain employs TRBV5-1 and TRBJ1-4; TRBD1 might be the D (6 bases). The length of the CDR3 is 16 residues. Germline V gene data show CDR1 as SGHRS and CDR2 as YFSETQ. Deletions cut 2 bases from V and 5 bases from J, with 16 bases between. CDR3 in DNA: TGCGCCAGCAGCTTTACCTCCCGGGGGCGAAATGAAAAACTGTTTTTT. It codes for CASSFTSRGRNEKLFF.

Ten or more counts support this clonotype. The CDR3 DNA reads TGCAGTGCTAAAGCGGGAGATCGAGAGACCCAGTACTTC. This codes for CSAKAGDRETQYF. The chain joins TRBV20-1 to TRBJ2-5; TRBD2 matches 8 bases. V dropped 4 bases and J dropped 4; count of bases not matched to a gene: 5. Looked up from germline, CDR1 is DFQATT and CDR2 is SNEGSKA (reference sequence). CDR3 size: 13 residues.

In its sample, this clonotype was seen many times. V gene TRBV6-4 combines with J gene TRBJ2-3; TRBD2 aligns across 10 bases. Per the germline V gene, CDR1 is MRHNA and CDR2 is SNTAGT. V was clipped by 4 bases and J by 3 bases; unmatched bases: 4. There are 15 residues in the CDR3. CDR3 nucleotides: TGTGCCAGCAGTGTTCTAGCGGGGGAGACAGATACGCAGTATTTT. Amino acid sequence: CASSVLAGETDTQYF.

The chain joins TRBV20-1 to TRBJ2-7; 13 bases line up with TRBD2. The CDR3 has 15 amino acids. Germline CDR1 reads DFQATT; CDR2 reads SNEGSKA (reference sequence). The V and J ends lost 3 bases and 7 bases, in that order; junction bases with no gene match: 9. The CDR3 nucleotides read TGCAGTGCTAGGTCCGGGACTAGCGGGATGGGGGAGCAGTACTTC. Amino acid sequence: CSARSGTSGMGEQYF.

This clonotype turned up a few times. A much more abundant neighbour one base away suggests this may be a read error. The chain has TRBV7-2 and TRBJ2-5; 8 positions match TRBD2. The CDR3 covers 17 residues. From germline, CDR1 is SGHTA and CDR2 FQGNSA. V lost 2 bases, J lost 9 bases, and 17 bases stayed unmatched. CDR3 protein: CASSLSVLAGLLEPQYF. For the CDR3, the DNA is TGTGCCAGCAGCTTATCGGTATTAGCGGGACTTCTCGAGCCCCAGTACTTC.

This clonotype was detected ten times or more. The chain recombines TRBV12-3 or TRBV12-4 with TRBJ1-2; D is unresolved. Trimming pared 5 bases from V and 9 bases from J, leaving 13 bases between. The CDR3 covers 12 residues. The CDR3 spells CASSDGFLRYTF. Written as DNA, the CDR3 is TGTGCCAGCAGTGACGGATTTTTGCGCTACACCTTC.

This clonotype was detected many times. V gene TRBV20-1 combines with J gene TRBJ2-7; D may be TRBD2 (5 bases). V lost 1 base, J lost 2 bases, and 9 bases lay in between. Germline CDR1 reads DFQATT; CDR2 reads SNEGSKA (reference sequence). This CDR3 has 13 residues. The CDR3 sequence is CSARVETTYEQYF. For the CDR3, the DNA is TGCAGTGCTAGAGTAGAGACTACCTACGAGCAGTACTTC.

This clonotype was observed many times. This chain joins TRBV11-2 and TRBJ1-2; no reliable D call. Germline V gives CDR1 SGHAT, CDR2 FQNNGV. Between the trimmed V and J ends, which lost 5 bases and 1 base, there was a span of 8 bases. The CDR3 spans 13 residues. The CDR3 nucleotides are TGTGCCAGCAGCAGAAACAGTAACTATGGCTACACCTTC. Its translation: CASSRNSNYGYTF.